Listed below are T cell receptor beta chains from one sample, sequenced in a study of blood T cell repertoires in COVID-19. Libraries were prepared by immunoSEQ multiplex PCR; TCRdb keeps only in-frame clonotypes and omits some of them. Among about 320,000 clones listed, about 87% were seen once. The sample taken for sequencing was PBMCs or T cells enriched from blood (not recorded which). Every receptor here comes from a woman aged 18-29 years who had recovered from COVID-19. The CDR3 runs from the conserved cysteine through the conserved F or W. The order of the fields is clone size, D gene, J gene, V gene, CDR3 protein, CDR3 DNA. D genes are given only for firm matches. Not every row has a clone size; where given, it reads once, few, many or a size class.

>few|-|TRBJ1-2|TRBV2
CASSLTGSNYGYTF
TGTGCCAGCAGTCTTACAGGGTCAAACTATGGCTACACCTTC
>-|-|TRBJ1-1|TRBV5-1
CASSLDLRRNTEAFF
TGCGCCAGCAGCTTGGACCTTCGGAGGAACACTGAAGCTTTCTTT
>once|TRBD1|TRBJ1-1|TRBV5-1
CASSSTTGGSTEAFF
TGCGCCAGCAGCAGTACTACAGGGGGTAGCACTGAAGCTTTCTTT
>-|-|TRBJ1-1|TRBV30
CAWSVGVAQEAFF
TGTGCCTGGAGTGTCGGGGTGGCACAAGAAGCTTTCTTT
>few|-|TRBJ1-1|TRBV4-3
CASSQDWGATTEAFF
TGCGCCAGCAGCCAAGATTGGGGAGCTACCACTGAAGCTTTCTTT
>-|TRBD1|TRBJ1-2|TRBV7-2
CASSLDSDRGGFYGYTF
TGTGCCAGCAGCTTAGATTCCGACAGGGGGGGGTTTTATGGCTACACCTTC
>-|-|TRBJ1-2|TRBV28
CASRLQAISYGYTF
TGTGCCAGCAGACTCCAAGCGATCTCCTATGGCTACACCTTC
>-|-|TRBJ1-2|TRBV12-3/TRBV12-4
CASRNRDYGYTF
TGTGCCAGCAGGAACAGGGACTATGGCTACACCTTC
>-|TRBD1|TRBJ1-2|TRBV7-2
CASSLRQGVGYTF
TGTGCCAGCAGCTTAAGGCAGGGGGTTGGCTACACCTTC
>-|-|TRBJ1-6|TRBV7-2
CASSYPGTKVHF
TGTGCCAGCAGCTACCCCGGGACAAAGGTCCACTTT
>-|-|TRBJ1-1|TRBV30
CAWMGGQTEAFF
TGTGCCTGGATGGGGGGGCAGACTGAAGCTTTCTTT
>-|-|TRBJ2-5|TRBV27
CASSLRAKETQYF
TGTGCCAGCAGTTTAAGAGCGAAAGAGACCCAGTACTTC
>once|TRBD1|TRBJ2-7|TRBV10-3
CAISEHQDRGPGEQYF
TGTGCCATCAGTGAGCACCAGGACAGGGGGCCTGGCGAGCAGTACTTC
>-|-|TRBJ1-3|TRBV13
CASSLGLMSWGGPSGNTIYF
TGTGCCAGCAGCTTAGGCCTGATGAGCTGGGGGGGACCCTCTGGAAACACCATATATTTT
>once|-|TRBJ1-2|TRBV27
CASSLAGVGYGYTF
TGTGCCAGCAGTTTAGCAGGGGTCGGCTATGGCTACACCTTC
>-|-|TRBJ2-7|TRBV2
CASSEDQGYSYEQYF
TGTGCCAGCAGTGAAGATCAGGGTTACTCCTACGAGCAGTACTTC
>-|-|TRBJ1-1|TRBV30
CAWRRAGTEAFF
TGTGCCTGGAGGCGGGCGGGGACTGAAGCTTTCTTT
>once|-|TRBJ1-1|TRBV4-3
CASSQDRTSTEAFF
TGCGCCAGCAGCCAAGATCGAACTAGCACTGAAGCTTTCTTT
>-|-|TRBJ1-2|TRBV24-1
CATSDLPGYGYTF
TGTGCCACCAGTGATTTACCCGGCTATGGCTACACCTTC
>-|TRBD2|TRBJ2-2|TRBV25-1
CASSGLAGARTGELFF
TGTGCCAGCAGTGGACTAGCGGGGGCCCGCACCGGGGAGCTGTTTTTT
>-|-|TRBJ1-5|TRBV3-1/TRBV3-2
CASSHSAQGNQPQHF
TGTGCCAGCAGCCATTCCGCCCAGGGCAATCAGCCCCAGCATTTT
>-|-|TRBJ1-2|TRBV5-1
CASSLDTGGLGYGYTF
TGCGCCAGCAGCTTGGACACAGGAGGGTTAGGATATGGCTACACCTTC
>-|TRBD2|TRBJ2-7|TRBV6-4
CASSDSGTRSYEQYF
TGTGCCAGCAGTGACTCTGGGACTAGGAGTTACGAGCAGTACTTC
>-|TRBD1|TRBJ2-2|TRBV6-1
CASSDPGTANTGELFF
TGTGCCAGCAGTGATCCCGGGACAGCGAACACCGGGGAGCTGTTTTTT
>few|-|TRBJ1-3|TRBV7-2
CASSLVRGSGNTIYF
TGTGCCAGCAGCTTAGTCAGGGGCTCTGGAAACACCATATATTTT
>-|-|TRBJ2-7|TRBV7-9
CASSLNPGLGSYEQYF
TGTGCCAGCAGCTTAAACCCCGGACTTGGATCCTACGAGCAGTACTTC
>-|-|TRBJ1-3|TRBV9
CASSVTGMRDTIYF
TGTGCCAGCAGCGTAACAGGGATGCGGGACACCATATATTTT
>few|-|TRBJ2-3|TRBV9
CASSVSSATDTQYF
TGTGCCAGCAGCGTTTCTAGCGCCACAGATACGCAGTATTTT
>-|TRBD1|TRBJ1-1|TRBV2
CASSEARDRGWNTEAFF
TGTGCCAGCAGTGAAGCGCGAGACAGGGGTTGGAACACTGAAGCTTTCTTT
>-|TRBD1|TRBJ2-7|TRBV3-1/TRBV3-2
CASSQGGQGAHEQYF
TGTGCCAGCAGCCAGGGGGGACAGGGAGCCCACGAGCAGTACTTC
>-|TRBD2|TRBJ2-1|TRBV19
CASSNGLAGAPAYNEQFF
TGTGCCAGTAGTAACGGGCTAGCGGGAGCGCCAGCCTACAATGAGCAGTTCTTC
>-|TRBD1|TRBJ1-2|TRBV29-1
CSVVTPDRGNYGYTF
TGCAGCGTTGTTACTCCGGACAGGGGTAACTATGGCTACACCTTC
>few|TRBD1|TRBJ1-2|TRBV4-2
CASSQVGQGGNGYTF
TGTGCCAGCAGCCAAGTTGGACAGGGGGGCAATGGCTACACCTTC
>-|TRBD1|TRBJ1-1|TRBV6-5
CASSYEGQQNTEAFF
TGTGCCAGCAGTTACGAGGGACAGCAGAACACTGAAGCTTTCTTT
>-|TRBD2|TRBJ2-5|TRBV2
CASMRGGVETQYF
TGTGCCAGCATGCGGGGAGGGGTAGAGACCCAGTACTTC
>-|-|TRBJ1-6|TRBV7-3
CASSNGRNSPLHF
TGTGCCAGCAGTAATGGGCGCAATTCACCCCTCCACTTT
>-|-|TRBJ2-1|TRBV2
CASSDQNRKQFF
TGTGCCAGCAGTGATCAGAACCGAAAGCAGTTCTTC
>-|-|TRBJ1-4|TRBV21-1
CAGDRYVNGGTEW
TGTGCCGGCGATCGTTACGTAAACGGTGGGACAGAGTGG
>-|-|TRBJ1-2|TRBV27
CASASGGDSLYGYTF
TGTGCCAGCGCCTCGGGGGGCGACTCTCTCTATGGCTACACCTTC
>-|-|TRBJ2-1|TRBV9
CASSGLKGQAEQFF
TGTGCCAGCAGCGGCCTAAAGGGGCAAGCTGAGCAGTTCTTC
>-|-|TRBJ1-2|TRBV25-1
CASSDGQNYGYTF
TGTGCCAGCAGTGATGGACAGAACTATGGCTACACCTTC
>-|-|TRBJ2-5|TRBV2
CASKEAAETQYF
TGTGCCAGCAAGGAGGCCGCGGAGACCCAGTACTTC
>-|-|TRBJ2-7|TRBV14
CASSPTVASYEQYF
TGTGCCAGCAGCCCTACCGTAGCCTCCTACGAGCAGTACTTC
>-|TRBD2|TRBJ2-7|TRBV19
CASSIGGGPDEQYF
TGTGCCAGTAGTATAGGGGGGGGTCCCGACGAGCAGTACTTC
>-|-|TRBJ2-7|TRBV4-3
CASSQERAGSPYEQYF
TGCGCCAGCAGCCAAGAGCGGGCTGGTAGTCCCTACGAGCAGTACTTC
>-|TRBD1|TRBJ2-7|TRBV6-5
CASSFAGTGLEQYF
TGTGCCAGCAGTTTTGCCGGGACAGGGCTCGAGCAGTACTTC
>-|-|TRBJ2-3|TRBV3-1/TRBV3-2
CASSQGHRTDTQYF
TGTGCCAGCAGCCAGGGACACCGCACAGATACGCAGTATTTT